This T cell receptor beta chain was found in a study of beta chain features in type 1 diabetes. This clone was counted a few times. Its target is not known. Broader study findings: VDJ junctions from patients with type 1 diabetes contained fewer insertions and more deletions. In patients and controls equally, PCR might favor templates that are shorter. Significant though moderate, a shortening of TCRB CDR3s appeared in all four CD4+ subsets of Type 1 diabetes patients.

The isolated RNA, all of it, was reverse transcribed, so expressed TCRB transcripts were what got sequenced. Sequenced by immunoSEQ multiplex PCR; TCRdb stores in-frame clones only, minus some. The sample has under 950,000 clones; about a sixth are singletons. The sequenced material came from naive CD4+ T cells from blood. The clonotype comes from a woman younger than 30 in good health.

The CDR3 here is CASSLSDYLRGEQYF. CDR3 nucleotide sequence: TGTGCCAGCAGCTTATCGGACTATCTCCGGGGCGAGCAGTACTTC. This chain uses TRBV11-2 with TRBJ2-7; tentatively, D is TRBD2 (6 bases). This CDR3 is 15 amino acids long. Germline V gives CDR1 SGHAT, CDR2 FQNNGV. Trimming stripped 2 bases from V and 6 bases from J, with 17 bases between.